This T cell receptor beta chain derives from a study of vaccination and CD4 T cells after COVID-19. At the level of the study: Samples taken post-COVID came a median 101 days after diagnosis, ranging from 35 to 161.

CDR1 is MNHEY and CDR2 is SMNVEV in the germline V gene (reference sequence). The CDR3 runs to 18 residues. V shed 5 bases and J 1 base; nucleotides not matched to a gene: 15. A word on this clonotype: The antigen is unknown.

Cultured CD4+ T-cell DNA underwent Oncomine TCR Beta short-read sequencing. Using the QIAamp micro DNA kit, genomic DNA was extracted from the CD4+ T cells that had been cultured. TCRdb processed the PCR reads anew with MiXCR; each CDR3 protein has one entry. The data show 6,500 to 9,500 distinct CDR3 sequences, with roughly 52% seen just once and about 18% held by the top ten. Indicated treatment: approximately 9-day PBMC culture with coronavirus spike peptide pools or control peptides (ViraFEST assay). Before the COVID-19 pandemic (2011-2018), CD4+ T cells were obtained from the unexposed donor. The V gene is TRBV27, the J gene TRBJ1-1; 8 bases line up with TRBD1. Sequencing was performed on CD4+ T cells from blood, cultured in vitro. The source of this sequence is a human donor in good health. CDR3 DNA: TGTGCCAGCAGTCAGCTCAGGGGGACAGGTAGGGGGAACACTGAAGCTTTCTTT. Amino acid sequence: CASSQLRGTGRGNTEAFF.